These 10 T cell receptor beta chains came from one sample sequenced in a study of T-cell memory formation after mild COVID-19. TCRdb processed the 5' RACE reads anew with MiXCR; each CDR3 protein has one entry. The profile shows about 390,000 distinct CDR3 sequences, more than 15% of them singletons. The sequencing sample was made of PBMCs or a T cell subset sorted from them (not recorded which). The receptors shown here come from a man aged 18 to 29 who had mild COVID-19 (a few samples of this study predate the infection). Cell type and time point are not known.

This clonotype was counted only a few times. This sequence joins TRBV7-9 and TRBJ2-1; D unresolved. V was clipped by 1 base and J by 13 bases, with 8 bases between them. Germline V CDR1 and CDR2: SEHNR, FQNEAQ (reference sequence). This CDR3 region has 11 residues. The CDR3 is CASSLGISQFF. In DNA form, the CDR3 reads TGTGCCAGCAGCTTAGGCATAAGTCAGTTCTTC.

This clonotype appeared a few times. The rearrangement uses TRBV28 and TRBJ1-6; possible D gene TRBD1, 6 bases. Trimming left V 6 bases short and J 6 bases short, with 15 bases between. This CDR3 contains 15 residues. The germline CDR1 and CDR2 sequences are MDHEN and SYDVKM. Here the CDR3 reads CASSSGQLINSPLHF. The DNA for the CDR3 is TGTGCCAGCAGCAGCGGACAGCTTATTAATTCACCCCTCCACTTT.

This chain uses TRBV5-1 with TRBJ1-2, with D possibly matching TRBD1 (5 bases). Trimming left V 0 bases short and J 8 bases short, with 8 bases between. CDR1 is SGHRS and CDR2 is YFSETQ in the germline V gene. The CDR3 spans 12 residues. CDR3 in amino acids: CASSLEGEGYTF. CDR3 bases: TGCGCCAGCAGCTTGGAAGGGGAAGGCTACACCTTC.

This clonotype was counted between two and nine times. J is TRBJ2-1 and V is TRBV4-2; tentative D call: TRBD1 (6 bases). Germline CDR1 reads LGHNA; CDR2 reads YNFKEQ. This CDR3 comprises 15 residues. Trimming left V 1 base short and J 6 bases short, with 13 bases between. The CDR3 reads CASSQGRTVLNEQFF. DNA for the CDR3: TGTGCCAGCAGCCAAGGTAGGACAGTTCTCAATGAGCAGTTCTTC.

This chain uses TRBV11-2 with TRBJ1-5; D gene uncertain. The V gene's germline CDR1 is SGHAT and CDR2 FQNNGV. The CDR3 is made up of 13 amino acids. V lost 5 bases and J lost 5, with 10 bases in between. The CDR3 loop is CASSRERDQPQHF. Here the CDR3 DNA reads TGTGCCAGCAGCCGGGAGCGGGATCAGCCCCAGCATTTT. Looking up the rest from reference TRBV11-2 and TRBJ1-5 gives the full variable domain: EAGVAQSPRYKIIEKRQSVAFWCNPISGHATLYWYQQILGQGPKLLIQFQNNGVVDDSQLPKDRFSAERLKGVDSTLKIQPAKLEDSAVYLCASSRERDQPQHFGDGTRLSIL.

This clonotype was seen a few times. The chain is built from TRBV7-2 and TRBJ2-4, with TRBD1 identical over 8 bases. The CDR3 is made up of 18 amino acids. The germline V gene has CDR1 SGHTA and CDR2 FQGNSA. V shed 6 bases, J shed 6 bases, and the junction held 19 bases outside the gene matches. The CDR3 region is CASSQTGVSLGFGNIQYF. The CDR3 bases are TGTGCCAGCAGTCAGACAGGGGTCAGTTTGGGATTCGGAAACATTCAGTACTTC.

The CDR3 DNA sequence: TGCAGCGACCTACCTGCTTCGACTAGCTCCAATGAGCAGTTCTTC. This codes for CSDLPASTSSNEQFF. The chain employs TRBV29-1 and TRBJ2-1; TRBD2 agrees at 7 bases. This CDR3 is built from 15 residues. CDR1 is SQVTM and CDR2 is ANQGSEA in the germline V gene. V gave up 7 bases and J gave up 6 bases; unmatched junction bases: 15.

The chain combines TRBV5-1 with TRBJ2-5, with TRBD1 as a possible D gene (5 bases). Germline V gene data show CDR1 as SGHRS and CDR2 as YFSETQ. The CDR3 is made up of 15 amino acids. Trimming stripped 0 bases from V and 0 bases from J, with 9 bases between. The CDR3 nucleotides are TGCGCCAGCAGCTTGGTGACAGCGTACCAAGAGACCCAGTACTTC. It specifies CASSLVTAYQETQYF.

The chain is built from TRBV20-1 and TRBJ1-2, with no clear D. The CDR3 has 13 residues. CDR1 and CDR2 (germline): DFQATT, SNEGSKA (reference sequence). V gave up 4 bases and J gave up 4 bases, with 13 bases separating them. The CDR3 protein is CSANPQNSYGYTF. CDR3 in DNA: TGCAGTGCTAACCCTCAGAATTCCTATGGCTACACCTTC.

This clonotype has only one observation. CDR3 amino acids: CASSPPTMTDTQYF. CDR3 nucleotides: TGTGCCAGCTCACCACCGACCATGACAGATACGCAGTATTTT. The rearrangement uses TRBV18 and TRBJ2-3; D gene ambiguous. The germline gives CDR1 KGHSH, CDR2 LQKENI. The CDR3 totals 14 residues. Deletions cut 0 bases from V and 3 bases from J, with 7 bases between.